The entry below gives a single T cell receptor beta chain sequence along with its context. Its antigen is not yet known. No base-level quality is on record; no much larger clone is a single base apart. The sample is drawn from a study of T cell changes during pregnancy in multiple sclerosis (dated by TCRdb to between 2018 and 2020). As for the study more broadly: The study looked at changes in the T cell repertoire across pregnancy in women with multiple sclerosis.

The library was produced with the immunoSEQ multiplex PCR assay. The table was pulled from immuneACCESS by TCRdb, which kept in-frame rearrangements only. Such tables lose some clones; where checked, under half of the loss comes from unresolved V genes, and the rest has no known cause. This sample is represented by 50,000 or so clones; roughly 92% of them were singletons. The top ten clonotypes cover roughly 0.25% of the sample. V drops 0 bases and J drops 4 bases, leaving 18 bases in between. Its CDR3 holds 17 amino acids, cysteine through phenylalanine. Only the CDR3 portion is preserved as DNA: 51 bases, with reading frame beginning at the first base. CDR1 and CDR2 (SGHTA, FQGNSA) derive from the germline V gene.

This receptor was obtained from a female donor with multiple sclerosis, enrolled in a pregnancy study. Sample: CD4+ T cells from peripheral blood mononuclear cells, taken in the third trimester of pregnancy. The chain joins TRBV7-2 to TRBJ1-2; a tentative D call is TRBD1 (5 bases match). CDR3 loop: CASSLAVAGTGSYGYTF. Here is the DNA: TGTGCCAGCAGCTTAGCGGTTGCAGGGACTGGAAGCTATGGCTACACCTTC.